This T cell receptor (beta chain) is drawn from a study of cytomegalovirus exposure and HLA in healthy donors. Turning to this clone: As yet, its antigen is unknown.

Overall study results and limits: Highest at DRB1 and lowest at HLA-C, TCR association rates differed among HLA loci in a later analysis.

The CDR3 extends over 12 amino acids. V was cut by 3 bases and J by 7 bases, with 7 bases left in between. CDR1 and CDR2 from the germline V gene are WSHSY and SAAADI. The PCR was carried out with 60 Vbeta primers and 13 Jbeta primers. Repertoires were generated with immunoSEQ multiplex PCR, while TCRdb's copy carries only in-frame clones and drops some. This table holds fewer than 120,000 clones, about 80% found once. The V gene is TRBV10-2, the J gene TRBJ1-5; D uncertain. The sample comprised PBMCs. The TCR was taken from a man between 25 and 39 years old in good health and CMV-seropositive. CDR3 DNA: TGCGCCAGCAGTGATCCGGGGCAGCCCCAGCATTTT. Encoded protein: CASSDPGQPQHF.